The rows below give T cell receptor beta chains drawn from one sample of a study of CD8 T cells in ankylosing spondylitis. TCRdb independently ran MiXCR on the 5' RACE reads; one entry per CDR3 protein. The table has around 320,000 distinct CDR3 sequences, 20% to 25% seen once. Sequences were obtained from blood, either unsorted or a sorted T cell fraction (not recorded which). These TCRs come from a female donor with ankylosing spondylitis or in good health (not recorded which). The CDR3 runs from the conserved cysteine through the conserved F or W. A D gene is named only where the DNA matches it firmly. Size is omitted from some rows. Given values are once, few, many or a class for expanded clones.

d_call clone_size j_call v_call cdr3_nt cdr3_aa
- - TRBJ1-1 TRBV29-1 TGCAGCGGTACCCCCACCGGCTGGGGCACTGAAGCTTTCTTT CSGTPTGWGTEAFF
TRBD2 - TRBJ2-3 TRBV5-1 TGCGCCAGCAGCTTGGATGCGGGAGTTACAGATACGCAGTATTTT CASSLDAGVTDTQYF
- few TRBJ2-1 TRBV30 TGTGCCTGGACCACCGGACTCTTATCCTACAATGAGCAGTTCTTC CAWTTGLLSYNEQFF
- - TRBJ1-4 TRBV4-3 TGCGCCAGCAGCCCTACCCCCCCAGGGCCGAATGAAAAACTGTTTTTT CASSPTPPGPNEKLFF
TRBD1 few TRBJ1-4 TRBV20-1 TGCAGTGCTATACCCCCGACAGGGGCGAATAATGAAAAACTGTTTTTT CSAIPPTGANNEKLFF
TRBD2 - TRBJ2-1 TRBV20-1 TGCAGTGCCCCGGATCCGCGGGAGGCCTACAATGAGCAGTTCTTC CSAPDPREAYNEQFF
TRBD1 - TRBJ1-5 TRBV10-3 TGTGCCATCACCCCCGACAGGGACGATCAGCCCCAGCATTTT CAITPDRDDQPQHF
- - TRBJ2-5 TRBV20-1 TGCAGTGCTAGAGCACCGGTCGGGACGTCCCTGGAGACCCAGTACTTC CSARAPVGTSLETQYF
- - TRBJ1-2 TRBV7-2 TGTGCCAGCAGCTTAGAGAGTACAGGGATTGGTGGCTACACCTTC CASSLESTGIGGYTF
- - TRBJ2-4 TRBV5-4 TGTGCCAGCAGCTTGGGGGCAGACAACATTCAGTACTTC CASSLGADNIQYF
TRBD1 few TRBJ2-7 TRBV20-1 TGCAGTGCTAGACCGACAGGGGCGCTCTCCTACGAGCAGTACTTC CSARPTGALSYEQYF
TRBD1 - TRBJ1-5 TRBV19 TGTGCCACGGGGGACAGGAATCAGCCCCAGCATTTT CATGDRNQPQHF
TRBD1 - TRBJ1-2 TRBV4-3 TGCGCCAGCAGCCAAGGGGACAGGGTTGATGGCTACACCTTC CASSQGDRVDGYTF
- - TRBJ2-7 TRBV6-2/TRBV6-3 TGTGCCAGCAGATCAGCAGGAGTAGCTATCTACGAGCAGTACTTC CASRSAGVAIYEQYF
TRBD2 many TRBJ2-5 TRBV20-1 TGCAGTGTCCCAGCCACTAGCGGGATGGGGACCCAGTACTTC CSVPATSGMGTQYF
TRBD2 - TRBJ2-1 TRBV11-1 TGTGCCAGCAGCTTAGGATCCGGACTAGCGGGAGGTCCTAAGGAGCAGTTCTTC CASSLGSGLAGGPKEQFF
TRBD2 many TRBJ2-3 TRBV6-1 TGTGCCAGCAGTGAAAGCGGGAGGTTTTGGAATACGCAGTATTTT CASSESGRFWNTQYF
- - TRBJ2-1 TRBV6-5 TGTGCCAGCAGATATGGGGGGGCCCTCTACAATGAGCAGTTCTTC CASRYGGALYNEQFF
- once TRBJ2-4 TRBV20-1 TGCAGTGCTAGTTCGGGTTACATAGCCAAAAACATTCAGTACTTC CSASSGYIAKNIQYF
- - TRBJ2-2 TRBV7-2 TGTGCCAGCAGCTCGGGGATCCCGGGGACCGGGGAGCTGTTTTTT CASSSGIPGTGELFF
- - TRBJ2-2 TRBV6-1 TGTGCCAGCAGTGAGGTCGGGAACACCGGGGAGCTGTTTTTT CASSEVGNTGELFF
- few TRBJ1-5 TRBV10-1 TGCGCCAGCAGTGACGACAGGCAGCCCCAGCATTTT CASSDDRQPQHF
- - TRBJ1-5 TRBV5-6 TGTGCCAGCAGCCCCTGGTCAGTCGGGGATCAGCCCCAGCATTTT CASSPWSVGDQPQHF
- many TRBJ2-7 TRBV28 TGTGCCAGCAGGTCCCCGCGCGAGCAGTACTTC CASRSPREQYF
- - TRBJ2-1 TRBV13 TGTGCCAGCAGCTTCCAGGGGCGAGAGATCTTC CASSFQGREIF
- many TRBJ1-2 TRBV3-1 TGTGCCAGCAGCCAATGGAGGTCGAGCTACACCTTC CASSQWRSSYTF
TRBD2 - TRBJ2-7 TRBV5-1 TGCGCCAGCAGCTGGTCGTCTAGCGGTAACTACGAGCAGTACTTC CASSWSSSGNYEQYF
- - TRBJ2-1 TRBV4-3 TGCGCCAGCAGCCAAGACGGGCGGAACAATGAGCAGTTCTTC CASSQDGRNNEQFF
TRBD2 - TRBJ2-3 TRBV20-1 TGCAGTGTCCAGTGGGGGGGGAATTCAGATACGCAGTATTTT CSVQWGGNSDTQYF
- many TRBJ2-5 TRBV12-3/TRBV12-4 TGTGCCAGCAGTATACGACAAGTTCAAGAGACCCAGTACTTC CASSIRQVQETQYF
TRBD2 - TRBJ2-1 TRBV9 TGTGCCAGCAGCCCACTGGGGAGCGGGAAGGTCAATGAGCAGTTCTTC CASSPLGSGKVNEQFF
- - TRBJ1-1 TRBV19 TGTGCCAGTAGGGGTCAGGGATTGAACACTGAAGCTTTCTTT CASRGQGLNTEAFF
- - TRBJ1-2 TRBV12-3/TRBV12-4 TGTGCCAGCAAGGGGTACGGGGAATCGAAGTCGGGCTACACCTTC CASKGYGESKSGYTF
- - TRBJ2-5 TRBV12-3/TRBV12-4 TGTGCCAGCAGCCCTGGAGGGGGTAAAGAGACCCAGTACTTC CASSPGGGKETQYF
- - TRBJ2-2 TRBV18 TGTGCCAGCTCAGCAAACAGGGCCGGGGCCCCGGCGACCGGGGAGCTGTTTTTT CASSANRAGAPATGELFF
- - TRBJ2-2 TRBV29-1 TGCAGCGTGGGGGGCCAGGGGAGAATATCCGGGGAGCTGTTTTTT CSVGGQGRISGELFF
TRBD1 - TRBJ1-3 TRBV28 TGTGCCAGCAGGCTACAGGGGGCGCGGGACACCATATATTTT CASRLQGARDTIYF
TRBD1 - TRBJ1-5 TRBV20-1 TGCAGTGCCAAGACAGGGGGGATCTATAGCAATCAGCCCCAGCATTTT CSAKTGGIYSNQPQHF
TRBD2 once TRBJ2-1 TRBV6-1 TGTGCCAGCAGTAATTTAGCGGGAGAGAGGAATGAGCAGTTCTTC CASSNLAGERNEQFF
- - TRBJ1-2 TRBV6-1 TGTGCCAGCTACCGGACAGCCCGAGGTCGTGGCTACACCTTC CASYRTARGRGYTF